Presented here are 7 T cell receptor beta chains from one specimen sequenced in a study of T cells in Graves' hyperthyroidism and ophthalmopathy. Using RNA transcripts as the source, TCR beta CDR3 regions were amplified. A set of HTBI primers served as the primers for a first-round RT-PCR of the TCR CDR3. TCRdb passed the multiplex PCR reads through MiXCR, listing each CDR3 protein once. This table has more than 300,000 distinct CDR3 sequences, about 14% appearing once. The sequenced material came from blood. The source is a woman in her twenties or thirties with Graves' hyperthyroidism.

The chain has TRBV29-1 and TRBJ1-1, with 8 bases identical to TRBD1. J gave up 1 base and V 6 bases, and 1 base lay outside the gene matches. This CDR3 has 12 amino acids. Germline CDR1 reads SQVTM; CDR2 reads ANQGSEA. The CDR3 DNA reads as TGCAGCGTCGACAGGGGGAACACTGAAGCTTTCTTT. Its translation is CSVDRGNTEAFF.

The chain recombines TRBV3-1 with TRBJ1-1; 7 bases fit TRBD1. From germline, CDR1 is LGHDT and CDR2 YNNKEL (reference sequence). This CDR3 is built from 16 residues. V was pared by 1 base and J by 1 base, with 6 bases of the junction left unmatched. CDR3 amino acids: CASSQVSGGTNTEAFF. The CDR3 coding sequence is TGTGCCAGCAGCCAAGTATCAGGGGGTACGAACACTGAAGCTTTCTTT.

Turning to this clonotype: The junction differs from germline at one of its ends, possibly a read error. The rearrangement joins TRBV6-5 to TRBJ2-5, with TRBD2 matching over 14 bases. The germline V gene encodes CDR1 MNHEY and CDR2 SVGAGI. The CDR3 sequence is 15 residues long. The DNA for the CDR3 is TGTGTCAGCACTTCGGGACTAGCGGGAGAGGAGACCCAGTACTTC. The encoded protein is CVSTSGLAGEETQYF.

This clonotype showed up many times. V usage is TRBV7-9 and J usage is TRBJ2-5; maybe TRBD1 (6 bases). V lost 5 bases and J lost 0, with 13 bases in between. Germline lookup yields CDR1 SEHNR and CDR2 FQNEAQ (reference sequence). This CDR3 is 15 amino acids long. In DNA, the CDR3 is TGTGCCAGCAGCAACAGGACAGCCTACCAAGAGACCCAGTACTTC. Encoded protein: CASSNRTAYQETQYF.

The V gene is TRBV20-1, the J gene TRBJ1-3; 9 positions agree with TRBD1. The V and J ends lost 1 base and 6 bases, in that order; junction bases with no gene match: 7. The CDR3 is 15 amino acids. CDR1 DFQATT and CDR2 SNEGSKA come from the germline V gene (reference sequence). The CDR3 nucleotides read TGCAGTGCTAGAGCTGCAGACAGGGGGGAAAACACCATATATTTT. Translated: CSARAADRGENTIYF.

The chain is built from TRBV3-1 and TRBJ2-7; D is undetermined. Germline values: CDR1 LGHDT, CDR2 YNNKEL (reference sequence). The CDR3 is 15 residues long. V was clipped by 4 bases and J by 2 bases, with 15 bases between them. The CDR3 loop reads CASSPFSSITYEQYF. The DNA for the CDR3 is TGTGCCAGCAGCCCCTTTTCGAGCATCACCTACGAGCAGTACTTC.

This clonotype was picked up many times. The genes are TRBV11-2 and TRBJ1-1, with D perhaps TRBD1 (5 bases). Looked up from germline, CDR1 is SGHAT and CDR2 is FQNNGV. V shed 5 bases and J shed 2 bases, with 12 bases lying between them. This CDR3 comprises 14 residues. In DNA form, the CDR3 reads TGTGCCAGCAGCAGGATGCGGGACAACACTGAAGCTTTCTTT. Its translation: CASSRMRDNTEAFF.